This passage covers 32 T cell receptor beta chains from one sample sequenced in a study of blood T cell repertoires in COVID-19. The data were produced by immunoSEQ multiplex PCR, yet TCRdb's version contains in-frame clones alone and is incomplete. The sample lists about 670,000 clones, approximately 90% occurring once. The sample was peripheral blood. These receptors were taken from a woman aged 18-35 years with acute or convalescent COVID-19.

The rearrangement uses TRBV2 and TRBJ2-5; 15 nucleotides line up with TRBD2. V lost 3 bases and J lost 2; bases outside the gene matches: 7. This CDR3 is built from 18 residues. Germline lookup yields CDR1 SNHLY and CDR2 FYNNEI. CDR3 protein: CASSDSGLAGGGQETQYF. The CDR3 nucleotides are TGTGCCAGCAGTGATAGCGGACTAGCGGGGGGGGGTCAAGAGACCCAGTACTTC.

This chain links TRBV24-1 with TRBJ2-7; TRBD1 matches at 12 bases. V lost 9 bases, J lost 7 bases, and 3 bases stayed unmatched. The CDR3 sequence is 12 residues long. Per germline, CDR1 KGHDR and CDR2 SFDVKD. CDR3 in amino acids: CATGTGGREQYF. In DNA, the CDR3 is TGTGCCACCGGGACAGGGGGCAGGGAGCAGTACTTC.

This CDR3 is CASSSGQGVVGTEAFF. The CDR3 region has the DNA TGTGCCAGCAGCTCTGGACAGGGGGTAGTCGGCACTGAAGCTTTCTTT. The chain is built from TRBV7-9 and TRBJ1-1; 10 bases map to TRBD1. J lost 4 bases, V lost 4 bases, and 9 bases had no gene match. Germline V gene lookup returns CDR1 SEHNR and CDR2 FQNEAQ (reference sequence). This CDR3 is built from 16 residues.

This sequence joins TRBV15 and TRBJ2-5, with 8 bases that match TRBD2. The CDR3 covers 16 residues. Germline loops: CDR1 LNHNV, CDR2 YYDKDF (reference sequence). The V segment lost 6 bases and the J segment 4 bases; nucleotides outside the gene matches: 13. CDR3 region: CATRRLGGLGRETQYF. The CDR3 nucleotides read TGTGCCACCAGACGCCTAGGGGGACTAGGCCGAGAGACCCAGTACTTC.

The chain has TRBV6-5 and TRBJ1-2; 9 nucleotides match TRBD1. Germline-derived CDR1 and CDR2 are MNHEY and SVGAGI. V lost 8 bases to trimming and J lost 6 bases; unmatched junction nucleotides: 7. This CDR3 has 13 residues. CDR3 coding DNA: TGTGCCAGCGTGGACAGGGGCTTCCATGGCTACACCTTC. Its translation: CASVDRGFHGYTF.

V gene TRBV7-9 combines with J gene TRBJ1-1; D is unclear. Germline V gene data show CDR1 as SEHNR and CDR2 as FQNEAQ (reference sequence). The CDR3 is 13 amino acids. Trimming took off 11 bases at V and 1 base at J, with 14 bases between the two ends. This CDR3 is CAGRAERNTEAFF. In DNA, the CDR3 is TGTGCCGGGCGGGCCGAGCGGAACACTGAAGCTTTCTTT.

This rearrangement joins TRBV7-2 to TRBJ1-2; D gene uncertain. CDR1 is SGHTA and CDR2 is FQGNSA in the germline V gene. The V end was cut by 1 base, the J end by 8 bases, with 17 bases between. The CDR3 extends over 15 amino acids. The CDR3 bases are TGTGCCAGCAGCTTAGTTATCCCGCAGCCGGGGGGCTACACCTTC. Amino acids: CASSLVIPQPGGYTF. Looking up the rest from reference TRBV7-2 and TRBJ1-2 gives the full variable domain: GAGVSQSPSNKVTEKGKDVELRCDPISGHTALYWYRQSLGQGLEFLIYFQGNSAPDKSGLPSDRFSAERTGGSVSTLTIQRTQQEDSAVYLCASSLVIPQPGGYTFGSGTRLTVV.

The chain uses TRBV3-1 (or the pseudogene TRBV3-2) and TRBJ2-7, with D perhaps matching TRBD1 (6 bases). There are 16 residues in the CDR3. Germline values: CDR1 LGHDT, CDR2 YNNKEL (reference sequence). Trimming removed 1 base at V and 0 bases at J, with 13 bases between. CDR3 residues: CASSQGAGALSYEQYF. For the CDR3, the DNA is TGTGCCAGCAGCCAAGGAGCAGGGGCCCTCTCCTACGAGCAGTACTTC.

This chain connects TRBV6-2 or TRBV6-3 to TRBJ2-1; 7 nucleotides agree with TRBD2. The CDR3 loop spans 14 amino acids. Germline V gene data show CDR1 as MNHEY and CDR2 as SVGEGT. Trimming took 2 bases from V and 5 from J; bases not matched to a gene: 3. CDR3 sequence (DNA): TGTGCCAGCAGTTACGCGGGGGAACACAATGAGCAGTTCTTC. The encoded protein is CASSYAGEHNEQFF.

V is TRBV7-2 and J is TRBJ1-1; possible D gene TRBD1, 5 bases. CDR1 is SGHTA, CDR2 FQGNSA, per germline. V was clipped by 5 bases and J by 12 bases, with 19 bases between them. CDR3 length: 13 residues. CDR3 sequence: CASSPAGPPHTFF. The CDR3 DNA is TGTGCCAGCAGCCCTGCGGGGCCCCCCCACACTTTCTTT.

This chain joins TRBV5-4 and TRBJ2-3, with D perhaps matching TRBD2 (5 bases). The germline V gene encodes CDR1 SGHNT and CDR2 YYREEE (reference sequence). The V end lost 4 bases, the J end lost 4 bases, and 13 bases lay between the germline ends. The CDR3 sequence is 14 residues long. CDR3 protein: CASSPGSLPDTQYF. Here the CDR3 DNA reads TGTGCCAGCAGCCCGGGGAGCCTCCCAGATACGCAGTATTTT.

The V call is TRBV4-3, the J call TRBJ2-3; 8 nucleotides agree with TRBD1. Germline CDR1 LGHNA, CDR2 YSLEER. This CDR3 spans 14 amino acids. The CDR3 spells CASPRDRNTDTQYF. The CDR3, as DNA: TGCGCTTCTCCCCGGGACAGGAACACAGATACGCAGTATTTT.

The chain couples TRBV4-1 to TRBJ2-5; no firm D call. This CDR3 region has 13 residues. Germline V lookup: CDR1 MGHRA, CDR2 YSYEKL. V was pared by 4 bases and J by 5 bases, with 11 bases between. This chain's CDR3 is CASSLTIEETQYF. CDR3 DNA sequence: TGCGCCAGCAGCCTGACAATAGAGGAGACCCAGTACTTC.

This chain joins TRBV7-2 and TRBJ2-7; TRBD2 agrees at 7 bases. This CDR3 has 15 amino acids. V trimming: 2 bases; J trimming: 5 bases; junction bases outside the gene matches: 9. The germline gives CDR1 SGHTA, CDR2 FQGNSA. The CDR3, as DNA: TGTGCCAGCAGCTTACTTGGCGGGGGACTTGACGAGCAGTACTTC. As protein: CASSLLGGGLDEQYF.

The chain couples TRBV2 to TRBJ1-1; D unresolved. CDR1 SNHLY and CDR2 FYNNEI come from the germline V gene. V lost 6 bases and J 1 base, leaving 15 bases between the germline ends. The CDR3 runs to 15 residues. CDR3 protein: CASRATTRKNTEAFF. CDR3 coding DNA: TGTGCCAGCAGGGCCACGACACGAAAGAACACTGAAGCTTTCTTT.

V usage is TRBV12-2 and J usage is TRBJ2-3; TRBD2 is the table's D call and was not checked against the DNA. TRBV12-2 is deemed a pseudogene. The CDR3 is 17 amino acids. CDR3 residues: CASRLKLAGPVTDTQYF. CDR3 nucleotides: TGTGCAAGTCGCTTAAAACTAGCGGGGCCAGTCACAGATACGCAGTATTTT.

The J gene is TRBJ1-2, the V gene TRBV5-1; 7 bases are a match to TRBD1. The trim removed 4 bases at V and 8 bases at J, leaving 5 bases unmatched. Germline CDR1 and CDR2: SGHRS and YFSETQ. This CDR3 region has 12 residues. The CDR3 DNA is TGCGCCAGCAGCAGGGGGCAAGAGGGCTACACCTTC. This gives the protein CASSRGQEGYTF.

This clone is a singleton in its sample. The chain is built from TRBV12-3 or TRBV12-4 and TRBJ2-7; D ambiguous. Trimming stripped 4 bases from V and 2 bases from J, with 6 bases between. CDR3 size: 12 residues. CDR3 coding DNA: TGTGCCAGCAGTTCCCAAACCTACGAGCAGTACTTC. Its translation: CASSSQTYEQYF.

The J gene is TRBJ2-1, the V gene TRBV7-3, with 7 bases lining up with TRBD1. The V gene's germline CDR1 is SGHTA and CDR2 FQGTGA. The ends lost 2 bases at V and 7 bases at J; junction bases unmatched: 2. The CDR3 sequence is 13 residues long. CDR3 amino acids: CASSLDRVNEQFF. The DNA of the CDR3 is TGTGCCAGCAGCTTAGACAGGGTAAATGAGCAGTTCTTC.

The chain combines TRBV5-1 with TRBJ2-7, with 9 nucleotides matching TRBD1. The CDR3 is 15 residues long. CDR1 and CDR2 (germline): SGHRS, YFSETQ. J was trimmed by 3 bases and V by 4 bases; bases with no gene match: 8. The CDR3 coding sequence is TGCGCCAGCAGCCAACAGGGGGCTTCATACTACGAGCAGTACTTC. It codes for CASSQQGASYYEQYF.

The genes are TRBV28 and TRBJ1-3, with D perhaps matching TRBD1 (5 bases). CDR1 is MDHEN and CDR2 is SYDVKM in the germline V gene. Trimming stripped 8 bases from V and 8 bases from J, with 16 bases between. This CDR3 is 13 amino acids long. The CDR3 DNA is TGTGCCAGCCGAGGAACGGGAGGGGACACCATATATTTT. Its protein is CASRGTGGDTIYF.

The V gene is TRBV28, the J gene TRBJ1-1; D call uncertain. The V and J ends lost 8 bases and 5 bases respectively, with 21 bases between them. CDR3 length equals 15 residues. Germline V gene lookup returns CDR1 MDHEN and CDR2 SYDVKM. In DNA, the CDR3 is TGTGCCAGCCTAGCGGGGAGTTTGGAGGGAACTGAAGCTTTCTTT. Translating gives CASLAGSLEGTEAFF. The whole variable domain, filled in from reference TRBV28 and TRBJ1-1, reads DVKVTQSSRYLVKRTGEKVFLECVQDMDHENMFWYRQDPGLGLRLIYFSYDVKMKEKGDIPEGYSVSREKKERFSLILESASTNQTSMYLCASLAGSLEGTEAFFGQGTRLTVV.

This chain uses TRBV10-3 with TRBJ1-2; 8 positions match TRBD1. With V trimmed by 3 bases and J by 8 bases, 8 bases remained unmatched. The CDR3 is made up of 14 amino acids. CDR1 ENHRY and CDR2 SYGVKD come from the germline V gene. For the CDR3, the DNA is TGTGCCATCAGTGACCCGGACAGGGCGGAAGGCTACACCTTC. It yields the protein CAISDPDRAEGYTF.

V gene TRBV9 combines with J gene TRBJ1-5; 7 bases line up with TRBD1. V lost 3 bases, J lost 1 base, and 4 bases stayed unmatched. Germline V gene lookup returns CDR1 SGDLS and CDR2 YYNGEE. This CDR3 is 15 amino acids long. DNA of the CDR3: TGTGCCAGCAGCGCGGGACAGTTAAGCAATCAGCCCCAGCATTTT. As protein: CASSAGQLSNQPQHF.

The chain links TRBV30 to TRBJ2-7; possibly TRBD1 for D (6 bases). This CDR3 spans 13 amino acids. V dropped 4 bases and J dropped 4 bases, with 14 bases sitting between them. Germline assignment: CDR1 GTSNPN and CDR2 SVGIG (reference sequence). This CDR3 reads CAWTKDSPYEQYF. The CDR3 DNA sequence: TGTGCCTGGACCAAGGACAGCCCTTACGAGCAGTACTTC.

This chain uses TRBV19 with TRBJ1-1, with a possible D match to TRBD1 (5 bases). The CDR3 is 17 residues long. V lost 1 base and J 2 bases, leaving 17 bases between the germline ends. Germline V gene sequence: CDR1 LNHDA, CDR2 SQIVND (reference sequence). Written as DNA, the CDR3 is TGTGCCAGTAGTATAGGGGGCGGGAGGTCTCTCAACACTGAAGCTTTCTTT. Its translation: CASSIGGGRSLNTEAFF.

This clone was counted a single time. The chain employs TRBV30 and TRBJ1-6; 7 bases are a match to TRBD1. CDR1 is GTSNPN and CDR2 is SVGIG in the germline V gene (reference sequence). The CDR3 contains 15 residues. The J segment lost 9 bases and the V segment lost 1 base, leaving 9 bases of the junction unmatched. The CDR3 DNA reads as TGTGCCTGGAGTGGACAGGGAGTAGGGTCTTCACCCCTCCACTTT. As protein: CAWSGQGVGSSPLHF.

The chain carries TRBV28 and TRBJ2-7; 7 bases agree with TRBD2. The germline gives CDR1 MDHEN, CDR2 SYDVKM. The CDR3 has 15 residues. Trimming cost V 6 bases and J 2 bases; bases outside gene matches: 10. The chain's CDR3 is CASSPTSGETYEQYF. The CDR3 DNA sequence: TGTGCCAGCAGCCCCACCAGCGGGGAAACCTACGAGCAGTACTTC.

The count of this clone is one. The V gene is TRBV4-3, the J gene TRBJ2-2; 9 positions agree with TRBD1. The CDR3 has 16 residues. Germline loops: CDR1 LGHNA, CDR2 YSLEER. The trim removed 5 bases at V and 5 bases at J, leaving 9 bases unmatched. The CDR3 spells CASSTDRGLETGELFF. The CDR3 DNA sequence: TGCGCCAGCAGCACCGACAGGGGGTTAGAGACCGGGGAGCTGTTTTTT.

V usage is TRBV5-1 and J usage is TRBJ1-1; D remains unclear. V was trimmed by 0 bases and J by 4 bases, leaving 10 bases between them. CDR1 is SGHRS, CDR2 YFSETQ, per germline. This CDR3 has 14 amino acids. The CDR3 nucleotides are TGCGCCAGCAGCTTGGCCGGGGTAAGCACTGAAGCTTTCTTT. Translated: CASSLAGVSTEAFF.

This chain connects TRBV2 to TRBJ1-2; no clear D. The CDR3 contains 13 residues. The ends were cut back, 7 bases at V and 3 bases at J, with 12 bases in the middle. CDR1 is SNHLY, CDR2 FYNNEI, per germline. CDR3 sequence reads: CASTEAPYYGYTF. The CDR3 nucleotides are TGTGCCAGCACCGAAGCCCCATACTATGGCTACACCTTC. The entire variable domain, with the rest obtained from reference TRBV2 and TRBJ1-2, is as follows: EPEVTQTPSHQVTQMGQEVILRCVPISNHLYFYWYRQILGQKVEFLVSFYNNEISEKSEIFDDQFSVERPDGSNFTLKIRSTKLEDSAMYFCASTEAPYYGYTFGSGTRLTVV.

In this sample, this clone turned up a few times. The V gene is TRBV7-6, the J gene TRBJ2-3, with D possibly being TRBD2 (5 bases). Germline CDR1 reads SGHVS; CDR2 reads FNYEAQ. V dropped 5 bases and J dropped 5 bases, with 11 bases sitting between them. There are 13 residues in the CDR3. The CDR3 bases are TGTGCCAGCAGCCCCCCCCGGGGAGATACGCAGTATTTT. Amino acids: CASSPPRGDTQYF.